This TCR beta chain was documented in a study of shared clonotypes between healthy human individuals (TCRdb year 2020). Describing the broader study: A few men and two women, aged 18 to 49 years, made up the cohort. To estimate repertoire size and how much clonotype sharing occurs between individuals, the study deeply sequenced the blood TCR repertoires of 5 or 6 healthy adults. Each donor's leukapheresis produced roughly between about 0.9 and 9.5 billion PBMCs. For each donor, three plates each were used for CD4 naive and CD4 memory, two plates were used for CD8 naive, and one plate was used for CD8 memory. Libraries were prepared and TCR repertoires were sequenced by different laboratories using diverse techniques, in order to increase sequencing depth and limit assay-specific biases.

Donors were healthy HIV-negative adults with no recently reported acute infections or vaccinations. Only Caucasian adults living in Nashville, Tennessee, USA were represented among the donors. Magnetic negative selection was used to enrich CD4+ T cells, after which naive cells were positively selected on CD45RA and the negative fraction became the memory subset. Blood was obtained by leukapheresis, after which PBMCs were separated by Ficoll-Histopaque density gradient centrifugation and cryopreserved in liquid nitrogen vapor phase. Purity and quantity of every magnetically sorted T cell population were checked by analytical flow cytometry. Genomic DNA was isolated from each sorted fraction and quantified by UV absorbance on a Nanodrop 2000c. Using the deep immunoSEQ assay, multiplex PCR amplified TCR CDR3 regions from genomic DNA. Extracted genomic DNA from each cell subset was spread evenly across all wells of several immunoSEQ 96-well plates, with each plate serving as a replicate. Each replicate PCR for sorted subsets received around 200 ng genomic DNA, equal to tens of thousands of T cell genomes. The purified libraries were quantified using a Qubit 3.0 fluorometer, sized with a Bioanalyzer 2100, and then quantified again using the KAPA Library Quantification kit. Every immunoSEQ 96-well plate was sequenced on a separate single-read 150-cycle Illumina NextSeq 550 flow cell. Per the source publication's procedure: Because the immunoSEQ output included only junctional sequences and no quality scores, the filtering could not be the same as the filtering used for full-length reads. To assign V/J genes and CDR3, sequences were annotated using PyIR, a Python wrapper for IgBLAST v1.9, with IMGT germline references. Reads with weak V/J assignments (E-value above 1e-6), missing CDR3, stop codons, out-of-frame junctions, or ambiguous translated residues were removed. V3J clonotypes were defined by identical inferred V gene, J gene, and CDR3 amino acid sequence. The percentage overlap between two repertoires was calculated by dividing the number of shared unique clonotypes by the size of the smaller repertoire. Three approaches were used to assess repertoire richness: RTK rarefaction, the Chao1 estimator, and Recon v2.1 estimates of unobserved clonotypes. OLGA was used to compute generation probabilities for all TCRbeta clonotypes that the gDNA method yielded from four donors. Held by TCRdb, this immuneACCESS table contains in-frame sequences only and omits some clones. Under half of the omission traces to an unresolved V gene where checked; the cause of the rest is unknown. For V, J and clone size, that table is used; D and trimming come from the DNA. A total of roughly 2.4 million clones appear in this sample, around 95% of them only once. Jointly, the top ten make up 0.13% of the sample.

Beyond this particular receptor, the publication reports: Incomplete sequencing was indicated by rarefaction of sorted-subset datasets, despite the large sequencing depth. Estimated clonotype richness was generally larger for naive than for memory subsets. Pairwise subsampling indicated that sequencing depth was expected to affect the degree of clonotype sharing among donors. Because the study included a small number of donors, the genetic and exposure-history diversity represented was limited. Compared with non-shared clonotypes, the clonotypes found in all four sorted-subset donors had higher generation probabilities. Sampling was limited to blood, and TCR repertoires in tissue likely differ from TCR repertoires in blood. Across a few donors, approximately 5% of naive CD4, approximately 3.5% of naive CD8, 2% to 2.5% of memory CD4, and approximately 0.42% of memory CD8 clonotypes were shared.

In regard to this clone: It lacks a known antigen. Within one base of it there is no much larger clone, and no base qualities were kept.

The CDR3 numbers 13 residues from cysteine through phenylalanine. The DNA shown is the 39-base CDR3, in frame from base 1. V is reduced by 6 bases and J by 2 bases, leaving a spacing of 8 bases between them. The germline V gene (reference sequence) sets CDR1 to MNHNY and CDR2 to SVGAGI. The V and J genes are TRBV6-6 and TRBJ1-5; TRBD1 is possibly the D segment (6 matching bases). The sample comprised naive CD4+ T cells sorted from blood. In the paper's terms, the cell subset or site label means: CD45RA+ positively selected. The source is a man between 18 and 29 years old in good health. The CDR3 corresponds to CASRDRGNQPQHF. The DNA is as follows: TGTGCCAGCAGGGACAGAGGCAATCAGCCCCAGCATTTT.